This passage covers 29 T cell receptor beta chains from one sample sequenced in a study of control samples from healthy donors and cancer patients (dated by TCRdb to the early 2020s). Libraries were prepared through the immunoSEQ multiplex PCR assay. TCRdb limited this immuneACCESS table to in-frame rearrangements with V and J called. A share of clones is missing; checked studies link under half to unresolved V genes, and the rest is unexplained. Here the sample has about 80,000 clones; roughly nine tenths occur a single time. The ten largest account for about 5.5% of the sample. The sequencing sample was made of blood. These receptors were collected from a man aged 45-60 years in good health.

The rearrangement joins TRBV7-8 to TRBJ2-1, with 8 bases aligning to TRBD1. V trimming: 4 bases; J trimming: 8 bases; junction bases outside the gene matches: 4. This CDR3 has 13 residues. Germline V CDR1 and CDR2: SGHVS, FQNEAQ. The CDR3 coding sequence is TGTGCCAGCAGCTCCGGGACAGGCGATGAGCAGTTCTTC. Residues: CASSSGTGDEQFF.

This rearrangement joins TRBV18 to TRBJ1-6; D is unclear. This CDR3 has 13 amino acids. V lost 4 bases to trimming and J lost 8 bases, with 9 bases between them. CDR1 is KGHSH and CDR2 is LQKENI in the germline V gene. CDR3 region: CASSRVEDSPLHF. As DNA, the CDR3 is TGTGCCAGCTCACGGGTAGAAGATTCACCCCTCCACTTT.

This clone was seen only once. The chain carries TRBV12-3 or TRBV12-4 and TRBJ2-7, with a possible D match to TRBD1 (6 bases). The CDR3 spans 13 residues. Trimming removed 3 bases at V and 8 bases at J, with 14 bases between. CDR3 amino acids: CASSFYVRDKQYF. The CDR3 DNA reads as TGTGCCAGCAGTTTTTACGTAAGGGACAAGCAGTACTTC.

The chain is built from TRBV25-1 and TRBJ2-6; D remains ambiguous. Germline lookup yields CDR1 MGHDK and CDR2 SYGVNS. The germline V and J ends were trimmed by 7 bases and 4 bases, with 8 bases remaining between them. This CDR3 has 13 amino acids. The CDR3: CASTPPGANVLTF. The CDR3, as DNA: TGTGCCAGCACCCCCCCCGGGGCCAACGTCCTGACTTTC.

The chain has TRBV3-1 (or the pseudogene TRBV3-2) and TRBJ1-2, with a weak D call TRBD1 (6 bases). Germline V gene sequence: CDR1 LGHDT, CDR2 YNNKEL (reference sequence). The V end was cut by 4 bases, the J end by 4 bases, with 19 bases between. The CDR3 loop spans 16 amino acids. CDR3 region: CASSPGVGQIFYGYTF. As DNA, the CDR3 is TGTGCCAGCAGCCCAGGGGTCGGGCAGATATTCTATGGCTACACCTTC.

The V gene is TRBV7-8, the J gene TRBJ2-5, with no clear D. V was shortened by 1 base and J by 4 bases, with 10 bases between the two germline ends. This CDR3 has 14 amino acids. In germline, CDR1 is SGHVS, CDR2 FQNEAQ. The CDR3 reads CASSLGNRAETQYF. CDR3 coding DNA: TGTGCCAGCAGCTTAGGTAACAGAGCAGAGACCCAGTACTTC.

The gene calls are TRBV3-1 (or the pseudogene TRBV3-2) and TRBJ2-5; 15 nucleotides align to TRBD2. Looked up from germline, CDR1 is LGHDT and CDR2 is YNNKEL (reference sequence). The V segment lost 4 bases and the J segment 4 bases; nucleotides outside the gene matches: 4. The CDR3 contains 16 residues. The chain's CDR3 is CASSPGLAGGRETQYF. CDR3 coding DNA: TGTGCCAGCAGCCCGGGACTAGCGGGGGGCAGAGAGACCCAGTACTTC.

V gene TRBV6-1 combines with J gene TRBJ1-1, with unresolved D. CDR3 length: 11 amino acids. In germline, CDR1 is MNHNS, CDR2 SASEGT. V shed 2 bases and J shed 7 bases, with 5 bases lying between them. CDR3 amino acids: CASSETLEAFF. In nucleotides, the CDR3 is TGTGCCAGCAGTGAAACCCTTGAAGCTTTCTTT.

The V and J genes are TRBV15 and TRBJ2-5; the D gene is possibly TRBD1 (5 bases). V gave up 0 bases and J gave up 4 bases, with 9 bases separating them. The CDR3 is 14 amino acids. Germline CDR1 LNHNV, CDR2 YYDKDF (reference sequence). The CDR3 spells CATSRDQGTETQYF. The DNA for the CDR3 is TGTGCCACCAGCAGAGATCAGGGAACAGAGACCCAGTACTTC. The full variable domain, in which reference TRBV15 and TRBJ2-5 provide the parts outside the CDR3, is DAMVIQNPRYQVTQFGKPVTLSCSQTLNHNVMYWYQQKSSQAPKLLFHYYDKDFNNEADTPDNFQSRRPNTSFCFLDIRSPGLGDTAMYLCATSRDQGTETQYFGPGTRLLVL.

This clone turned up a few times. The chain recombines TRBV29-1 with TRBJ2-7; D is unresolved. V dropped 1 base and J dropped 5 bases, with 9 bases sitting between them. CDR3 size: 12 residues. The germline CDR1 and CDR2 sequences are SQVTM and ANQGSEA. CDR3 in DNA: TGCAGCGTTGAAGGCAGCACCGACGAGCAGTACTTC. Amino acid sequence: CSVEGSTDEQYF.

This clone came up once. The chain recombines TRBV30 with TRBJ2-5; 8 bases line up with TRBD1. Germline trimming cut 2 bases from V and 5 bases from J; bases unmatched to any gene: 10. Germline CDR1 GTSNPN, CDR2 SVGIG (reference sequence). This CDR3 has 15 amino acids. The chain's CDR3 is CAWSWVQGATETQYF. In DNA, the CDR3 is TGTGCCTGGAGTTGGGTGCAGGGGGCGACGGAGACCCAGTACTTC.

The chain combines TRBV10-3 with TRBJ2-5, with D possibly called TRBD1 or TRBD2 (6 bases each). The germline V gene encodes CDR1 ENHRY and CDR2 SYGVKD. Trimming shortened V by 5 bases and J by 4 bases, and 17 bases separated the two germline ends. This CDR3 is 15 amino acids long. The CDR3 here is CAISYRGPPAETQYF. The CDR3 DNA follows: TGTGCCATCAGTTACCGGGGGCCTCCTGCAGAGACCCAGTACTTC.

The CDR3 nucleotides are TGTGCCAGTAGTCTTAGCGGGGACGCAGATACGCAGTATTTT. This codes for CASSLSGDADTQYF. This chain joins TRBV19 and TRBJ2-3; 8 bases agree with TRBD2. J was trimmed by 4 bases and V by 5 bases; bases with no gene match: 5. Germline lookup yields CDR1 LNHDA and CDR2 SQIVND (reference sequence). The CDR3 spans 14 residues.

The V and J genes are TRBV20-1 and TRBJ1-5; TRBD1 matches at 11 bases. V lost 3 bases to trimming and J lost 1 base; unmatched junction nucleotides: 5. The CDR3 contains 16 residues. From germline, CDR1 is DFQATT and CDR2 SNEGSKA (reference sequence). The DNA of the CDR3 is TGCAGTGCTAGTTTCGGGACAGGGGGAAGCAATCAGCCCCAGCATTTT. The encoded protein is CSASFGTGGSNQPQHF.

This chain joins TRBV7-9 and TRBJ1-1; D call uncertain. Germline assignment: CDR1 SEHNR and CDR2 FQNEAQ (reference sequence). V dropped 2 bases and J dropped 1 base, with 20 bases sitting between them. The CDR3 sequence is 18 residues long. The CDR3 region is CASSLPAGPMAKNTEAFF. In DNA, the CDR3 is TGTGCCAGCAGCTTACCCGCCGGGCCGATGGCTAAGAACACTGAAGCTTTCTTT.

This clone appeared a single time. This sequence joins TRBV5-1 and TRBJ2-5, with a possible D match to TRBD1 (6 bases). V lost 1 base to trimming and J lost 4 bases, with 8 bases between them. This CDR3 has 13 amino acids. CDR1 and CDR2 from the germline V gene are SGHRS and YFSETQ. CDR3 protein: CASSLQGGETQYF. The CDR3 DNA sequence: TGCGCCAGCAGCTTGCAAGGGGGAGAGACCCAGTACTTC.

This sequence joins TRBV6-1 and TRBJ2-7, with unresolved D. CDR1 and CDR2 (germline): MNHNS, SASEGT. V lost 1 base and J lost 2, with 9 bases in between. The CDR3 consists of 14 residues. The CDR3 is CASSEVWFPYEQYF. The CDR3 DNA is TGTGCCAGCAGTGAAGTTTGGTTCCCCTACGAGCAGTACTTC.

V and J are TRBV9 and TRBJ2-1, with 10 nucleotides matching TRBD2. Unmatched junction bases numbered 7, after V lost 0 bases and J lost 10 bases. In germline, CDR1 is SGDLS, CDR2 YYNGEE. The CDR3 is 15 residues long. This CDR3 reads CASSVGSSGGGEQFF. The CDR3 DNA follows: TGTGCCAGCAGCGTAGGGTCTAGCGGGGGCGGGGAGCAGTTCTTC.

This chain connects TRBV6-6 to TRBJ2-2; 8 positions match TRBD1. Trimming took 8 bases from V and 4 from J; bases not matched to a gene: 3. The length of the CDR3 is 13 residues. Germline V gives CDR1 MNHNY, CDR2 SVGAGI (reference sequence). The CDR3 spells CASWTGSTGELFF. The CDR3, as DNA: TGTGCCAGCTGGACAGGGTCCACCGGGGAGCTGTTTTTT.

The V and J genes are TRBV3-1 (or the pseudogene TRBV3-2) and TRBJ2-5; D might be TRBD1 or TRBD2, each matching 6 bases. Germline V lookup: CDR1 LGHDT, CDR2 YNNKEL (reference sequence). The CDR3 has 14 residues. The germline V and J ends were trimmed by 3 bases and 7 bases, with 15 bases remaining between them. This CDR3 reads CASSQRGARGTQYF. The CDR3 coding sequence is TGTGCCAGCAGCCAGAGGGGGGCCCGGGGGACCCAGTACTTC.

The chain couples TRBV6-6 to TRBJ2-1; D remains unclear. CDR3 length: 14 residues. Germline V gene sequence: CDR1 MNHNY, CDR2 SVGAGI (reference sequence). The V and J ends lost 5 bases and 9 bases respectively, with 17 bases between them. CDR3: CASSLDGVWAEQFF. Here the CDR3 DNA reads TGTGCCAGCAGTCTTGATGGGGTCTGGGCTGAGCAGTTCTTC.

The CDR3 spells CASNPGQGKNTEAFF. The CDR3 nucleotides are TGTGCCAGTAACCCGGGACAGGGAAAGAACACTGAAGCTTTCTTT. This chain uses TRBV19 with TRBJ1-1, with 9 bases identical to TRBD1. CDR1 is LNHDA and CDR2 is SQIVND in the germline V gene (reference sequence). Unmatched junction bases numbered 7, after V lost 7 bases and J lost 1 base. CDR3 length: 15 amino acids.

V usage is TRBV2 and J usage is TRBJ2-7; 10 nucleotides line up with TRBD1. The CDR3 covers 17 residues. V shed 0 bases, J shed 5 bases, and the junction held 10 bases outside the gene matches. Germline CDR1 reads SNHLY; CDR2 reads FYNNEI. CDR3 nucleotides: TGTGCCAGCAGTGAAGCCGAGGTCGGACAGGGGGACGACGAGCAGTACTTC. This sequence encodes CASSEAEVGQGDDEQYF.

The CDR3 nucleotides are TGTGCCAGCAGCCCCAGGACAGTCAACACCGGGGAGCTGTTTTTT. It codes for CASSPRTVNTGELFF. This chain connects TRBV3-1 (or the pseudogene TRBV3-2) to TRBJ2-2; D may be TRBD1 (6 bases). With 4 bases removed from V and 2 bases from J, the gap between germline ends came to 11 bases. The CDR3 extends over 15 amino acids. CDR1 LGHDT and CDR2 YNNKEL come from the germline V gene (reference sequence).

In this sample, this clone turned up once. The J gene is TRBJ1-1, the V gene TRBV27; the D is unclear. Germline CDR1 and CDR2: MNHEY and SMNVEV (reference sequence). The germline V and J ends were trimmed by 2 bases and 0 bases, with 13 bases remaining between them. The CDR3 loop spans 16 amino acids. The CDR3 DNA follows: TGTGCCAGCAGTTTAAATACTGGTTTCATGAACACTGAAGCTTTCTTT. Translation gives CASSLNTGFMNTEAFF.

The chain couples TRBV3-1 (or the pseudogene TRBV3-2) to TRBJ1-4; D may be TRBD1 (5 bases). The CDR3 has 15 amino acids. V was cut by 2 bases and J by 6 bases, with 13 bases left in between. Germline values: CDR1 LGHDT, CDR2 YNNKEL (reference sequence). The CDR3 spells CASSQWGQGDEKLFF. CDR3 bases: TGTGCCAGCAGCCAATGGGGCCAGGGAGATGAAAAACTGTTTTTT.

CDR3 in amino acids: CASSLTGGDTQYF. As DNA, the CDR3 is TGTGCCAGCAGCTTAACAGGGGGAGATACGCAGTATTTT. The rearrangement links TRBV5-5 to TRBJ2-3; 8 nucleotides agree with TRBD1. V dropped 2 bases and J dropped 5; count of bases not matched to a gene: 1. Germline loops: CDR1 SGHKS, CDR2 YYEKEE (reference sequence). This CDR3 is 13 amino acids long.

The chain employs TRBV7-9 and TRBJ2-7; the match to TRBD1 covers 8 bases. V was clipped by 5 bases and J by 1 base; unmatched bases: 4. The CDR3 length is 14 residues. Germline V gene data show CDR1 as SEHNR and CDR2 as FQNEAQ (reference sequence). The CDR3 is CASSQGAGSYEQYF. CDR3 DNA sequence: TGTGCCAGCAGCCAGGGGGCAGGGTCCTACGAGCAGTACTTC.

The chain couples TRBV7-9 to TRBJ1-1; D is ambiguous. Germline CDR1 SEHNR, CDR2 FQNEAQ (reference sequence). The V and J ends lost 5 bases and 0 bases respectively, with 10 bases between them. The CDR3 contains 14 residues. CDR3 loop: CASSPQNMNTEAFF. DNA for the CDR3: TGTGCCAGCAGCCCCCAGAACATGAACACTGAAGCTTTCTTT.